This record covers a single T cell receptor beta chain. Its antigen is not identified. The CDR3 sequence is 13 residues long. V dropped 4 bases and J dropped 0 bases, with 6 bases sitting between them. Germline CDR1 SGDLS, CDR2 YYNGEE. These data come from a study of T cells in tumors after PD-1 blockade. Study-wide context: A subset received ongoing vismodegib 150 mg daily alongside anti-PD-1 therapy. Mean per blood sample: some 120,000 templates (roughly 22,000-257,772), around 38,000 unique clonotypes. Study conclusions and caveats: Around 45% of tumor TCR clonotypes were also found in blood.

TCRdb's copy holds only in-frame clones and misses some; the assay was immunoSEQ multiplex PCR. The sample has more than 20,000 clones; 78% are singletons. The sample consisted of PBMCs, taken before anti-PD-1 treatment. This sequence joins TRBV9 and TRBJ2-3, with D hard to call. The TCR was taken from a human donor with basal cell carcinoma. The DNA of the CDR3 is TGTGCCAGCAGCATTACTAGCACAGATACGCAGTATTTT. It is translated as CASSITSTDTQYF.